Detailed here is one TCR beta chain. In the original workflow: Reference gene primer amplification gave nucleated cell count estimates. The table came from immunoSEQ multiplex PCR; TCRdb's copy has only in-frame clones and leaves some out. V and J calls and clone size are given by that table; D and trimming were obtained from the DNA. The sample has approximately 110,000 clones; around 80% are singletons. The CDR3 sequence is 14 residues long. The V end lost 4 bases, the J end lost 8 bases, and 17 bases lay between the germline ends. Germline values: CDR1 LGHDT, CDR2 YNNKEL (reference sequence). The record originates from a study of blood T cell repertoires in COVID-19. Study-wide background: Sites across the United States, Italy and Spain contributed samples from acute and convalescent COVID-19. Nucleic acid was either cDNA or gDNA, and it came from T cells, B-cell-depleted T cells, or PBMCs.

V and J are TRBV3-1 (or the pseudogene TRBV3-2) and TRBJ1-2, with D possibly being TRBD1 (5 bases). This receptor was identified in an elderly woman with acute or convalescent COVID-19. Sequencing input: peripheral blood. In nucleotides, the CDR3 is TGTGCCAGCAGCCCCGCGGTGGGGGGAATGGGCTACACCTTC. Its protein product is CASSPAVGGMGYTF.